This T cell receptor beta chain originates from a study of T cells after yellow fever vaccination. As for this clonotype: Its antigen is undetermined.

Universal primer sites and UMIs were introduced during 5'RACE template-switching synthesis of TCR cDNA. Each CDR3 protein is one row after TCRdb ran MiXCR on the 5' RACE reads. The sample records hundreds of thousands of distinct CDR3 sequences, more than 9% being singletons. The CDR3 contains 12 residues. The germline gives CDR1 DFQATT, CDR2 SNEGSKA (reference sequence). V was clipped by 1 base and J by 8 bases, with 8 bases between them. Whole-study results and caveats: Peak timing came faster in the weaker secondary response, day 5 versus 15. Most clones from primary vaccination were detected again post-booster (approximately 96% CD4, around 90% CD8).

The material was PBMCs, obtained on the day of the yellow fever booster vaccination. The chain has TRBV20-1 and TRBJ1-4; D is unresolved. The origin of this receptor is a man younger than 40 who received the YFV17D yellow fever vaccine. DNA of the CDR3: TGCAGTGCTAGAGTACAGAACGAAAAACTGTTTTTT. This sequence encodes CSARVQNEKLFF.